This entry describes one T cell receptor beta chain. This clone was found a few times. Its binding antigen is unknown. No base-level quality is on record; no much larger clone is a single base apart. The cohort was made up of several hundred healthy bone marrow donors. At the time of sampling, all cohort members were nominally healthy, though unrecorded immune exposures were likely present. The donor was CMV seronegative and was included in the group of over 300 seronegative cohort members. Each donor provided a peripheral blood sample, and peripheral blood mononuclear cells were used for TCR beta sequencing. Genomic DNA extraction from the blood cell samples was performed with the Qiagen DNeasy Blood Extraction Kit. The CDR3, from cysteine to phenylalanine, totals 15 residues. Only the CDR3 region is kept as DNA, spanning 45 bases read in frame from base 1. CDR1 is given as MNHNS and CDR2 as SASEGT, both from the germline V gene. Germline trimming: 2 bases from V, 7 bases from J; junction bases outside gene matches: 8.

This sample was included in a study of cytomegalovirus exposure and HLA in healthy donors (dated by TCRdb to 2016 to 2017). Regarding the research as a whole: An earlier analysis of roughly 630 of the donors reported roughly 300 Gb of sequence data and 117 million unique TCR beta sequences from about 180 million T cells. An early release covering around 630 HLA-typed donors comprised approximately 300 gigabases of sequencing data and tens of millions of unique TCR sequences. Among the roughly 390 genotyped donors, around 81% belonged to the genetic ancestry cluster associated with self-reported Caucasian donors. The study aimed to test whether signatures of past pathogen exposure could be identified by cataloging public T cell receptors. The study used immunosequencing to profile the T cell repertoires of around 600 subjects and linked those repertoires to cytomegalovirus serostatus. Along with the roughly 670-subject first cohort, a separate validation cohort of over a hundred different subjects was used. To predict cytomegalovirus infection status, the study combined high-throughput TCR immunosequencing, statistical association of individual TCRs with disease status, and machine learning. In a later analysis, previously published TCR beta repertoires from fewer than 750 donors were re-analyzed and high-resolution HLA genotyping was added so that TCR occurrence patterns could be studied. Rather than using new phenotypic data, the later analysis identified candidate immune exposures from TCR beta sequences and from how often those sequences occurred across donors. To decide whether each TCR beta V gene segment behaved as functional or pseudogenic, an earlier analysis of over 500 of the donors relied on high-throughput TCR beta sequencing. Alongside the repertoire data, information on donor age, sex, ethnicity and CMV serostatus was compiled. In a later genetic analysis, genome-wide SNP genotypes for about three fifths of the 666 donors were used, and that subset was treated as a discovery cohort. All discovery cohort repertoires had been generated on a single sequencing platform. Class I and class II HLA loci were covered by the typing at four-digit resolution. Typing coverage differed by locus: A, B, C, DRB1 and DQB1 were typed in roughly 620-630 donors, DQA1 in approximately 520, DPA1 in around 610, and DPB1 in roughly 470. Four to six DR-DQ haplotypes were handled as single units for association and clustering, since linkage in the cohort was strong. Across roughly 420 genotyped donors of the cohort, an average of about 250,000 unique TCR beta nucleotide sequences per donor were sequenced, and roughly 17% of those sequences were non-productive.

The library was produced with the immunoSEQ multiplex PCR assay. A mixture of 60 forward primers for TCR Vbeta segments and 13 reverse primers for TCR Jbeta segments was used in the multiplex PCR. Amplification of the CDR3 region of rearranged TCR beta genes was performed with a multiplex PCR assay on genomic DNA. Amplified TCR beta libraries were sequenced as 87-base-pair reads on the Illumina HiSeq System. The original pipeline was this. Across the 600 to 700 repertoires, a later analysis counted some 81 million unique TCR beta chains, about 10 million of which were shared by at least two donors. To remove PCR and sequencing errors, raw reads were error-corrected and collapsed into unique sequences using a nearest-neighbor algorithm that merged closely related sequences. Alignment of CDR3 sequences to IMGT reference sequences was used to assign V, D and J gene segments. For a sequence to be retained, a match of at least six nucleotides to both a V gene segment and a J gene segment was required. A rearrangement counted as productive if the CDR3 had no stop codons and remained in frame with V and J, and every other rearrangement counted as non-productive. Following IMGT convention, CDR3 was defined as the stretch from the second conserved V-encoded cysteine up to the conserved J-encoded phenylalanine. The earlier analysis of about 640 of the donors excluded any sequence lacking an unambiguous match to a single V gene segment. In an earlier analysis of more than 500 of the donors, a V segment was called functional when productive rearrangements were above 56.7%, and segregating when the standard deviation between donors exceeded 5%. A statistical classification framework was developed to diagnose cytomegalovirus status using the catalog of TCR beta chain sequences. In a later analysis, V and J genes were assigned by comparing TCR nucleotide sequences against IMGT/GENE-DB human TR gene sequences. In a later analysis, CDR3 sequences and most-parsimonious VDJ recombination scenarios were assigned using the TCRdist pipeline. In a later analysis, every TCR beta chain was defined by the combination of its CDR3 amino acid sequence and its V-gene family, and reads without a unique V-gene family were dropped. To address suspected cross-contamination and a sequencing artifact, a later analysis removed approximately 590 highly shared, low-generation-probability nucleotide sequences. For each public chain, a later analysis derived a clonal expansion index from normalized ranks of inferred template counts within each repertoire. Generation probabilities in a later analysis came from a VDJ recombination model fitted to out-of-frame rearrangements, and those results were checked against IGoR. In a later analysis, TCR-TCR, TCR-HLA and TCR-CMV co-occurrence was scored with hypergeometric tests, and a repertoire-size bias correction was applied to TCR pairs. In a later analysis, false discovery rates were estimated by permuting HLA or CMV assignments 20 times. In a later analysis, co-occurring TCRs were grouped with DBSCAN, and TCRdist sequence similarity was added when clustering was performed within HLA-allele-positive subsets. For co-occurrence clustering, repertoires with fewer than 30,000 or more than 120,000 public chains were excluded, along with five repertoires with anomalous nucleotide sharing. TCRdb took this table from immuneACCESS and kept in-frame rearrangements with V and J called. Such tables lack part of the clones; where checked against another copy, unresolved V genes explain under half of the gap, and the rest is unexplained. For V, J and clone size, that table is used; D and trimming come from the DNA. Within this sample are some 100,000 clones, with roughly 79% of them counted one time only. Roughly 2.3% of the sample lies in the top ten.

Overall study outcomes, separate from this receptor: According to a later analysis, most CMV-associated TCR beta chains appeared to be HLA-restricted, and the HLA associations seemed to be driven largely by CMV exposure. A later genetic analysis reported fewer N-insertions in productive TCRs among donors in an Asian-associated ancestry cluster than the approximately 670-donor mean. An association between a missense DCLRE1C variant and V-gene and J-gene trimming of TCR beta chains was found in a later genetic analysis and replicated in an independent cohort. The 87-base-pair reads could not distinguish some IMGT-functional V segments, including TRBV6-2 and TRBV6-3, so those segments were excluded. A later analysis found that TCR association rates varied across HLA loci, with DRB1 alleles showing the most associated TCRs and HLA-C alleles the fewest. Strong co-occurrence of HLA alleles, especially DR and DQ, made assigning TCR associations to individual alleles difficult. A total of fewer than 200 TCR beta chains were listed by the study as associated with cytomegalovirus. It was suggested by the authors that the approach could potentially be generalized to other disease states and immunological phenotypes. For the cohort, immune exposure information was limited to CMV serostatus. In a later analysis, HLA-associated TCR beta chains were found to be more clonally expanded and to have lower generation probabilities than equally common non-associated chains. A cluster of highly shared sequence variants was judged likely to represent a technical artifact of the sequencing pipeline. Because HLA typing was missing for some donors at each locus, association tests included only the typed subset. In vitro tests confirmed that a few of the cytomegalovirus-associated TCR beta chains recognize cytomegalovirus antigens. Correlated functional status among segregating V segments might be attributable to linkage disequilibrium, but an unknown experimental factor could not be ruled out. Across donors, most TCR sequences were observed very rarely, whereas some public TCRs were present in many individuals. The classifier was reported to diagnose cytomegalovirus status with high specificity and sensitivity in both the original and validation cohorts. The presence/absence analyses assumed that sequencing depth was roughly uniform across donors, and that assumption may not be true. The cohort was sequenced for TCR beta chains only, and without alpha or paired-chain data the features that could be detected were limited. Because counts were too low, more than 15 rarely observed V segments, including chromosome 9 orphons, were excluded from the earlier analysis of fewer than 650 of the donors. In an earlier analysis of roughly 560 of the donors, most TCR beta V segments were observed in productive rearrangements about 87% or about 30% of the time, broadly matching IMGT annotations. A further reported finding was that TCR beta sequences accurately predicted the HLA-A and HLA-B alleles for most subjects in the first cohort. Specific HLA alleles were associated with over 15,000 TCR beta sequences at a false discovery rate of 0.05 in a later analysis. According to a later analysis, parvovirus B19, influenza, CMV and Epstein-Barr virus appeared linked to several top co-occurrence clusters.

The sequence is built from TRBV6-1 and TRBJ1-5, with 7 bases matching TRBD1. Sequencing was performed on PBMCs. This clonotype was sampled from a woman aged 25 to 39 in good health and CMV-seronegative. The CDR3 protein is CASSELTGPGQPQHF. In nucleotide form, the sequence is TGTGCCAGCAGTGAACTGACAGGGCCGGGCCAGCCCCAGCATTTT.